This T cell receptor (beta chain) was sequenced for a study of blood T cells in healthy people across ages. Whole-study findings and limits: The diversity estimates, figures obtained from one million T cells, were considered underestimates.

Sample-barcoded 5' priming and a J-beta primer mix drove a second PCR of 7 to 11 cycles. TCRdb itself ran the 5' RACE reads through MiXCR, one entry per CDR3 protein. The table lists about 1.8 million distinct CDR3 sequences, around half of them singletons. V lost 3 bases to trimming and J lost 3 bases, with 10 bases between them. The CDR3 spans 14 residues. This clonotype was found once. Its antigen is undetermined. The clonotype comes from a woman aged 40 to 50 in good health. The chain combines TRBV12-3 or TRBV12-4 with TRBJ2-3; D might be TRBD1 (6 bases). Sequencing was carried out using blood. The CDR3 DNA is TGTGCCAGCAGTTTCAGACAGGTGACAGATACGCAGTATTTT. Encoded protein: CASSFRQVTDTQYF.